This TCR beta chain appears in the sequencing data of a study of cytomegalovirus exposure and HLA in healthy donors. This PCR relied on a set of 60 Vbeta primers and 13 Jbeta primers. Measured with immunoSEQ multiplex PCR; TCRdb has only the in-frame clones, and not every one. Of 130,000 or so clones in the sample, 61% were seen once. The CDR3 has 14 amino acids. Trimming removed 4 bases at V and 1 base at J, with 11 bases between. Germline CDR1 is SGHRS and CDR2 is YFSETQ. As for the donors, each was a healthy bone marrow donor. The chain uses TRBV5-1 and TRBJ1-1; the D is unclear. The receptor was isolated from a male donor in good health and CMV-seronegative. The material sequenced was PBMCs. The CDR3: CASSLLTENTEAFF. CDR3 coding DNA: TGCGCCAGCAGCCTATTAACAGAGAACACTGAAGCTTTCTTT.